A selection of T cell receptor beta chains follows, all from one sample in a study of regulatory T cells in long-lasting Graves disease. TCRdb analysed the multiplex PCR reads with MiXCR anew, one entry per CDR3 protein. The sample consists of approximately 690,000 distinct CDR3 sequences, about 32% of them appearing once. This sample comprised peripheral blood mononuclear cells (PBMCs), obtained when the disease was refractory, from a patient treated with antithyroid drugs. These receptors all stem from a female donor with Graves disease. Each CDR3 is given with its conserved first and last residue. Fields, in order: D gene, J gene, clone size, V gene, CDR3 DNA, CDR3 protein. D genes are given only for firm matches. The listing skips clone size in some rows; elsewhere it reads once, few, many or a size class.

>TRBD2|TRBJ2-1|NA|TRBV9
TGTGCCAGCAGCGTAGAAAGTGGGGAGGGCTACTACTACAATGAGCAGTTCTTC
CASSVESGEGYYYNEQFF
>NA|TRBJ1-1|NA|TRBV6-2/TRBV6-3
TGTGCCAGCAGTTATTCCCAGGGTGTCCCGAACACTGAAGCTTTCTTT
CASSYSQGVPNTEAFF
>TRBD1|TRBJ2-7|NA|TRBV11-2
TGTGCCAGCAGCTTAAAGTGGGGACAGGGTATCCCCTACGAGCAGTACTTC
CASSLKWGQGIPYEQYF
>TRBD2|TRBJ2-5|few|TRBV20-1
TGCAGTGCTACCCAGACTAGCGGGAGAGGAGAGACCCAGTACTTC
CSATQTSGRGETQYF
>NA|TRBJ2-7|NA|TRBV5-1
TGCGCCAGCAGCTCTCAAGGGGTCAAGCAGTACTTC
CASSSQGVKQYF
>TRBD1|TRBJ1-2|NA|TRBV27
TGTGCCAGCAGTCCCCTTGACAGGGTAGGGGGTGGCTACACCTTC
CASSPLDRVGGGYTF
>TRBD1|TRBJ1-4|NA|TRBV11-2
TGTGCCAGCAGCGACGGGACAGGGGTAGAAGGGTTAAGTGAAAAACTGTTTTTT
CASSDGTGVEGLSEKLFF
>NA|TRBJ2-7|NA|TRBV7-9
TGTGCCAGCAGGGGGATCTACGAGCAGTACTTC
CASRGIYEQYF
>TRBD2|TRBJ2-1|NA|TRBV4-2
TGTGCCAGCAGCCAAGATAGGGGGACTAGCGGTTGGTACAATGAGCAGTTCTTC
CASSQDRGTSGWYNEQFF
>NA|TRBJ1-1|few|TRBV7-2
TGTGCCAGCAGCTTAAAGGGCACAGTGGGGGCCCGGACTGAAGCTTTCTTT
CASSLKGTVGARTEAFF
>NA|TRBJ2-7|NA|TRBV14
TGTGCCAGCAGCCTAGACAGTCCCGAGCAGTACTTC
CASSLDSPEQYF
>NA|TRBJ2-7|many|TRBV7-2
TGTGCCAGCAGCCCGAGGACAGTCTACGAGCAGTACTTC
CASSPRTVYEQYF
>NA|TRBJ1-1|NA|TRBV29-1
TGCAGCGTTCACCGACGAGAAGCTTTCTTT
CSVHRREAFF
>NA|TRBJ2-5|many|TRBV7-3
TGTGCCAGCAGCTTACAGGGGGGATTGCAAGAGACCCAGTACTTC
CASSLQGGLQETQYF
>NA|TRBJ1-1|few|TRBV6-1
TGTGCCAGCAAACGTGAGGTGTCGGTGAACACTGAAGCTTTCTTT
CASKREVSVNTEAFF
>TRBD1|TRBJ1-2|NA|TRBV29-1
TGCAGCGTTGAAGATCAACCCCCTGACCTACAGGGGGCGTTCAGCTATGGCTACACCTTC
CSVEDQPPDLQGAFSYGYTF
>TRBD1|TRBJ1-5|many|TRBV12-3/TRBV12-4
TGTGCCAGCAGTGGACAGGGAAGGGACCAGCCCCAGCATTTT
CASSGQGRDQPQHF
>NA|TRBJ1-2|NA|TRBV5-5
TGTGCCAGCAGCACTAATCCGGGACTCCTGTTCGACACCTTC
CASSTNPGLLFDTF
>TRBD2|TRBJ2-2|NA|TRBV19
TGTGCCAGTAGCGGGACTAGGGGGGATCCAATCGGGGAGCTGTTTTTT
CASSGTRGDPIGELFF
>TRBD2|TRBJ2-5|NA|TRBV20-1
TGCAGTGCTAAAGGACTAGCGGGAGGGCGGTTGGAGACCCAGTACTTC
CSAKGLAGGRLETQYF
>NA|TRBJ2-7|few|TRBV11-2
TGTGCCAGCAGCTTCGACGGGAGTCCCTTTCCCTACGAGCAGTACTTC
CASSFDGSPFPYEQYF
>NA|TRBJ1-1|few|TRBV12-3/TRBV12-4
TGTGCCAGCATCCCCGTATTTGAAGCTTTCTTT
CASIPVFEAFF
>NA|TRBJ2-3|NA|TRBV20-1
TGCAGTGCCCCTAGAGAAGATAGTCTCACAGATACGCAGTATTTT
CSAPREDSLTDTQYF
>NA|TRBJ2-5|NA|TRBV4-1
TGCGCCAGCAGCCAAGATTCGACCGCTGATTGGGAGACCCAGTACTTC
CASSQDSTADWETQYF
>NA|TRBJ1-1|NA|TRBV5-1
TGCGCCAGCAGCGACGCCCATAACGCTGAAGCTTTCTTT
CASSDAHNAEAFF
>TRBD1|TRBJ1-1|few|TRBV6-1
TGTGCCAGCAGTGACCAGGACAGGGGGCACACTGAAGCTTTCTTT
CASSDQDRGHTEAFF
>NA|TRBJ2-2|NA|TRBV7-2
TGTGCCAGCAGACGAGGGGGGCCCGGGGAGCTGTTTTTT
CASRRGGPGELFF
>NA|TRBJ1-6|NA|TRBV19
TGTGCCAGTAGTCCTCAACAGGGACGCGAAAATTCACCCCTCCACTTT
CASSPQQGRENSPLHF
>TRBD1|TRBJ1-4|NA|TRBV12-3/TRBV12-4
TGTGCCAGCAGCTGGGGCCCGGGACAGGGTAGAGAAAAACTGTTTTTT
CASSWGPGQGREKLFF
>NA|TRBJ1-2|NA|TRBV20-1
TGCAGTGCTAGAGATCGGGCGGATGAAGGCTACACCTTC
CSARDRADEGYTF
>NA|TRBJ2-6|NA|TRBV5-6
TGTGCCAGCAGCTTTGTGGCTTCTGGGGCCAACGTCCTGACTTTC
CASSFVASGANVLTF
>NA|TRBJ2-1|NA|TRBV25-1
TGTGCCAGCACCCCGACAGGAAGCGATGAGCAGTTCTTC
CASTPTGSDEQFF
>TRBD2|TRBJ2-5|NA|TRBV4-1
TGCGCCAGCAGCCAGGACGGACTAGCGGGAGTCTTGGAGACCCAGTACTTC
CASSQDGLAGVLETQYF
>NA|TRBJ2-7|few|TRBV12-3/TRBV12-4
TGTGCCAGCAGTCCCGTACTCCGAAACCGGGCCAAACCTACCTACGAGCAGTACTTC
CASSPVLRNRAKPTYEQYF
>NA|TRBJ2-7|few|TRBV11-2
TGTGCCAGCAGCTCGAGACGTCAGGGAGCTGGGGAGCAGTACTTC
CASSSRRQGAGEQYF
>NA|TRBJ2-5|NA|TRBV15
TGTGCCACCAGCAGATCCCAAGAGACCCAGTACTTC
CATSRSQETQYF
>NA|TRBJ1-5|few|TRBV28
TGTGCCAGCAATCTTGGGGCTCAGCCCCAGCATTTT
CASNLGAQPQHF
>TRBD1|TRBJ2-2|few|TRBV30
TGTGCCTGGAACAGGGGGCATGTCGGCGGGGAGCTGTTTTTT
CAWNRGHVGGELFF
>TRBD2|TRBJ2-7|NA|TRBV14
TGTGCCAGCAGCATAAGAAGCGGGAGGGCGTCCTACGAGCAGTACTTC
CASSIRSGRASYEQYF
>TRBD1|TRBJ2-1|NA|TRBV19
TGTGCCAGTAGTATAGAAGGGACAGGGGTCGGTGAGCAGTTCTTC
CASSIEGTGVGEQFF
>TRBD1|TRBJ2-7|NA|TRBV7-2
TGTGCCAGCAGCAATCCGGGACAGGCCTACGAGCAGTACTTC
CASSNPGQAYEQYF
>NA|TRBJ1-6|NA|TRBV6-9
TGTGCCAGCAGTTACCGTGGGGGGTCCTATAATTCACCCCTCCACTTT
CASSYRGGSYNSPLHF
>NA|TRBJ2-2|few|TRBV6-2/TRBV6-3
TGTGCCAGCAGTTACTCAAGGGAGAGCACCGGGGAGCTGTTTTTT
CASSYSRESTGELFF
>NA|TRBJ1-3|few|TRBV6-1
TGTGCCAGCAGCTCGGGGAACTCTGGAAACACCATATATTTT
CASSSGNSGNTIYF
>NA|TRBJ2-5|NA|TRBV29-1
TGCAGCGTTGGGATCAGGGGGGGAGAGACCCAGTACTTC
CSVGIRGGETQYF
>NA|TRBJ1-1|NA|TRBV20-1
TGCAGTGCTAGAGTAGAGTTTACGAACACTGAAGCTTTCTTT
CSARVEFTNTEAFF